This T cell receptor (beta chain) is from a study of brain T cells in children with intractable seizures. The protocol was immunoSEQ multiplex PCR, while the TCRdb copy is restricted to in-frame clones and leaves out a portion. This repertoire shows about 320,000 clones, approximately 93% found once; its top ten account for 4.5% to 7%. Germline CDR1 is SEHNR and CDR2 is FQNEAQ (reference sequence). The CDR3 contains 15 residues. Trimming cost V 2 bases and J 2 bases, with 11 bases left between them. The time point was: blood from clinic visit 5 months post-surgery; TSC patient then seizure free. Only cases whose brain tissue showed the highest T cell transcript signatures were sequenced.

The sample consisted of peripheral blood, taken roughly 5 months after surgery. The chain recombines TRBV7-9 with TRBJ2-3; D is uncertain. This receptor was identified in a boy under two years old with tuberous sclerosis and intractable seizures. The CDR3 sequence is CASSLRQRFTDTQYF. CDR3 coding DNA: TGTGCCAGCAGCTTACGGCAACGCTTCACAGATACGCAGTATTTT.